The entry that follows covers one TCR beta chain sequence. Its target is not known. These data belong to a study of OX40 agonist ivuxolimab in advanced cancers. Background on the study: Dose-escalation patients suffered from hepatocellular carcinoma, melanoma, renal cell or head and neck cancer. Study-wide results and caveats: Clonal expansion by week 6 occurred in CD4+ and CD8+ blood T cells (at 0.1 to 3.0 mg/kg). Expanded clones were, on average, more numerous among CD8+ T cells than CD4+.

This table comes from immunoSEQ multiplex PCR, and its TCRdb copy is limited to in-frame clones, with some not included. The top ten clones hold approximately 20% of a sample with around 76,000 clones, 85% to 95% of them seen once. This TCR was recovered from an adult with an advanced solid tumor such as melanoma, head and neck, liver or kidney cancer. The material was CD4+ or CD8+ T cells sorted from blood, obtained in a trial of the OX40 agonist ivuxolimab.

The CDR3 protein is CASSGTGLSGNTIYF. CDR3 coding DNA: TGTGCCAGCAGCGGCACAGGACTCTCTGGAAACACCATATATTTT. The rearrangement joins TRBV9 to TRBJ1-3; tentative D call: TRBD1 (5 bases). V gave up 3 bases and J gave up 0 bases, with 10 bases separating them. The CDR3 extends over 15 amino acids. The V gene's germline CDR1 is SGDLS and CDR2 YYNGEE.